The rows below give T cell receptor beta chains drawn from one sample of a study of T-cell reconstitution after alpha-beta-depleted transplantation in children. Each CDR3 protein is one row after TCRdb ran MiXCR on the PCR reads. This sample carries 500,000 to 650,000 distinct CDR3 sequences, over 10% of them seen once, and the ten largest clones take 2% to 2.5%. This material consisted of PBMCs, mostly from graft donor cells, taken 360 days after TCRalphabeta/CD19-depleted stem cell transplant. These receptors came from a male patient younger than 18 who had a stem cell transplant for acute myeloid leukemia, so the T cells may come from the graft donor. Each CDR3 is given with its conserved first and last residue. Each record gives: V gene, J gene, clone size, D gene, CDR3 DNA, CDR3 protein. D genes are given only for firm matches. Size is omitted from some rows. Given values are once, few, many or a class for expanded clones.

>TRBV20-1|TRBJ1-5|few|.
TGCAGTGCTAGTATGACACCGGATACTTATAGCAATCAGCCCCAGCATTTT
CSASMTPDTYSNQPQHF
>TRBV12-3/TRBV12-4|TRBJ2-1|.|.
TGTGCCAGCAGTTTCCCCCACGCACTAGGGGGCTCCTACAATGAGCAGTTCTTC
CASSFPHALGGSYNEQFF
>TRBV5-6|TRBJ2-1|.|.
TGTGCCAGCAGCTTGACGGCGTACAATGAGCAGTTCTTC
CASSLTAYNEQFF
>TRBV3-1|TRBJ2-4|.|.
TGTGCCAGCAGCCAAGGGCAGCTAGCCAAAAACATTCAGTACTTC
CASSQGQLAKNIQYF
>TRBV29-1|TRBJ2-3|.|TRBD2
TGCAGCGTTGGGACTAGCGGGAGAGGAGGGTACACAGATACGCAGTATTTT
CSVGTSGRGGYTDTQYF
>TRBV6-5|TRBJ2-7|.|.
TGTGCCAGCAGTTACTCGAGGATAAGTCACGAGCAGTACTTC
CASSYSRISHEQYF
>TRBV29-1|TRBJ2-3|few|.
TGCAGCGTTGGATTTGGGGCCCCGAGCACAGATACGCAGTATTTT
CSVGFGAPSTDTQYF
>TRBV29-1|TRBJ2-7|many|.
TGCAGCGTTGAAGAAGGTCTAGCCGAGCAGTACTTC
CSVEEGLAEQYF
>TRBV20-1|TRBJ2-7|.|.
TGCAGTGCTAGGGCCGGGAGAGGTGTGGACGAGCAGTACTTC
CSARAGRGVDEQYF
>TRBV5-1|TRBJ2-7|few|.
TGCGCCAGCAGCTTGAGCGGAATGGACAGCTTTTCCTACGAGCAGTACTTC
CASSLSGMDSFSYEQYF
>TRBV7-9|TRBJ1-3|.|.
TGTGCCAGCAGCCCCGGGATTCCTGGAGCTGGAAACACCATATATTTT
CASSPGIPGAGNTIYF
>TRBV6-2/TRBV6-3|TRBJ2-5|few|TRBD2
TGTGCCAGCAGGCCACTAGCGGGAGGCGAGACCCAGTACTTC
CASRPLAGGETQYF
>TRBV7-9|TRBJ2-7|many|.
TGTGCCAGCGCGGAGACCTACGAGCAGTACTTC
CASAETYEQYF
>TRBV2|TRBJ2-1|many|.
TGTGCCAGCTCTACAAACTCCTACAATGAGCAGTTCTTC
CASSTNSYNEQFF
>TRBV12-3/TRBV12-4|TRBJ2-2|.|.
TGTGCCAGCAGCCACCAGCGGGTGGCCGGGGAGCTGTTTTTT
CASSHQRVAGELFF
>TRBV5-4|TRBJ2-1|few|TRBD2
TGTGCCAGCAGCTTAGGACTAGCGGGAGGGCCCGGGAGGGATGAGCAGTTCTTC
CASSLGLAGGPGRDEQFF